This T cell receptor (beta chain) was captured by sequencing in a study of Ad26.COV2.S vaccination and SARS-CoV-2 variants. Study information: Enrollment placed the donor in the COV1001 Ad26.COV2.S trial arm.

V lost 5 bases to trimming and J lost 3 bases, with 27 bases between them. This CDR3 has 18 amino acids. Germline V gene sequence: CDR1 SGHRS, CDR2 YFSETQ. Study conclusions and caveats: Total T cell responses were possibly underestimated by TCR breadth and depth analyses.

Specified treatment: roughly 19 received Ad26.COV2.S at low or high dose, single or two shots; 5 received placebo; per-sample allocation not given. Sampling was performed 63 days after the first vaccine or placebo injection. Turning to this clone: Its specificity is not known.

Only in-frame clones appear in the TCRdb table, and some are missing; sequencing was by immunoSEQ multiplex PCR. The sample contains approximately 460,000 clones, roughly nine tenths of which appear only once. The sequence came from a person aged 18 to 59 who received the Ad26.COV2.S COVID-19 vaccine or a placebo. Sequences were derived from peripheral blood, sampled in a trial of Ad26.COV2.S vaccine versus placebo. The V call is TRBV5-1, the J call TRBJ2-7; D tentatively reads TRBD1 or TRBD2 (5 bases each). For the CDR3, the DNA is TGCGCCAGCAGTCGTGGACCGAGTAACCTTCGGGGCGGCTACGAGCAGTACTTC. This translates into CASSRGPSNLRGGYEQYF.